Each of the 18 T cell receptor beta chains below was sequenced from the same sample in a study of neurological immune-mediated disorders. TCRdb redid the calling of the 5' RACE reads with MiXCR, one entry per CDR3 protein. The sample lists about 33,000 distinct CDR3 sequences; roughly 1.6% were seen once. The source material was PBMCs. These receptors all come from a woman aged 25 to 45 with multiple sclerosis.

This clonotype was counted at least ten times. The V and J genes are TRBV7-2 and TRBJ2-1, with D perhaps assigned TRBD1 or TRBD2 (6 bases each). Trimming stripped 5 bases from V and 8 bases from J, with 16 bases between. The CDR3 has 14 residues. The V gene's germline CDR1 is SGHTA and CDR2 FQGNSA. This chain's CDR3 is CASSPVGGEYEQFF. CDR3 nucleotides: TGTGCCAGCAGCCCCGTGGGGGGCGAGTATGAGCAGTTCTTC.

This clonotype occurred many times. This chain joins TRBV27 and TRBJ2-6; TRBD1 matches at 10 bases. The V segment lost 5 bases and the J segment 0 bases; nucleotides outside the gene matches: 13. Germline values: CDR1 MNHEY, CDR2 SMNVEV (reference sequence). This CDR3 is 20 amino acids long. The CDR3 protein is CASSPRFRDRGSSGANVLTF. The DNA of the CDR3 is TGTGCCAGCAGTCCCCGATTTAGGGACAGGGGCTCCTCTGGGGCCAACGTCCTGACTTTC.

This clonotype was counted many times. The chain recombines TRBV7-2 with TRBJ2-2; 7 nucleotides align to TRBD2. CDR1 and CDR2 (germline): SGHTA, FQGNSA. The trim removed 6 bases at V and 4 bases at J, leaving 2 bases unmatched. The CDR3 is made up of 13 amino acids. CDR3 nucleotides: TGTGCCAGCAGTCGGGGGGTCACCGGGGAGCTGTTTTTT. This codes for CASSRGVTGELFF.

Ten or more counts support this clonotype. The chain carries TRBV27 and TRBJ2-3; D is ambiguous. The germline V gene has CDR1 MNHEY and CDR2 SMNVEV (reference sequence). The CDR3 has 13 amino acids. V lost 2 bases to trimming and J lost 5 bases, with 8 bases between them. CDR3 DNA: TGTGCCAGCAGTTTACTCTCTATAGATACGCAGTATTTT. Translated, it gives CASSLLSIDTQYF.

This clonotype has ten or more counts. This chain uses TRBV7-9 with TRBJ2-3, with D possibly TRBD2 on 6 matching bases. V was trimmed by 7 bases and J by 0 bases, leaving 8 bases between them. The CDR3 length is 13 residues. Germline-derived CDR1 and CDR2 are SEHNR and FQNEAQ (reference sequence). The CDR3 here is CASKRASTDTQYF. CDR3 in DNA: TGTGCCAGCAAGCGGGCCAGCACAGATACGCAGTATTTT.

This clonotype has a single count. This chain links TRBV10-1 with TRBJ1-3; D is possibly TRBD1 (6 bases). Trimming pared 4 bases from V and 12 bases from J, leaving 16 bases between. This CDR3 spans 13 amino acids. The germline CDR1 and CDR2 sequences are WNHNN and SYGVQD (reference sequence). The CDR3 loop reads CASSGTVGKNIYF. The CDR3 DNA is TGCGCCAGCAGTGGGACAGTTGGAAAAAACATATATTTT.

This clonotype was picked up many times. The genes are TRBV6-8 and TRBJ2-7; a weak D match, TRBD2 (5 bases). Per the germline V gene, CDR1 is MNHGY and CDR2 is SAAAGT. The CDR3 covers 12 residues. Trimming cost V 2 bases and J 4 bases, with 6 bases left between them. CDR3 amino acids: CASSYRGYEQYF. CDR3 in DNA: TGTGCCAGCAGTTACAGAGGGTACGAGCAGTACTTC.

This clonotype was observed many times. V is TRBV20-1 and J is TRBJ2-1; maybe TRBD2 (6 bases). Germline V gene data show CDR1 as DFQATT and CDR2 as SNEGSKA (reference sequence). The CDR3 consists of 16 residues. With 0 bases removed from V and 1 base from J, the gap between germline ends came to 13 bases. DNA of the CDR3: TGCAGTGCTAGAGATAGCGGAACTAGATCCTACAATGAGCAGTTCTTC. Protein product: CSARDSGTRSYNEQFF.

The table lists this clonotype with many counts. This chain links TRBV12-3 or TRBV12-4 with TRBJ2-3; possible D gene TRBD2, 6 bases. The CDR3 contains 14 residues. Trimming shortened V by 5 bases and J by 3 bases, and 12 bases separated the two germline ends. The CDR3 is CASSPRGTTDTQYF. Here the CDR3 DNA reads TGTGCCAGCAGTCCGCGGGGTACTACAGATACGCAGTATTTT.

Many counts were recorded for this clonotype. This chain uses TRBV20-1 with TRBJ2-5; D unclear. In germline, CDR1 is DFQATT, CDR2 SNEGSKA (reference sequence). V dropped 1 base and J dropped 4 bases, with 10 bases sitting between them. The CDR3 is made up of 13 amino acids. CDR3 nucleotides: TGCAGTGCTAGAGGGGGATTCAGAGAGACCCAGTACTTC. Its translation is CSARGGFRETQYF.

The table lists this clonotype with many counts. The chain combines TRBV7-2 with TRBJ2-7; TRBD1 might be the D (5 bases). The CDR3 contains 15 residues. Germline V gene data show CDR1 as SGHTA and CDR2 as FQGNSA. V was trimmed by 1 base and J by 0 bases, leaving 10 bases between them. CDR3 sequence: CASSLEAGSSYEQYF. CDR3 in DNA: TGTGCCAGCAGCTTAGAGGCAGGGTCCTCCTACGAGCAGTACTTC.

This clonotype was recorded at least ten times. V gene TRBV4-1 combines with J gene TRBJ1-2, with D uncertain. CDR3 length equals 13 residues. Trimming shortened V by 1 base and J by 8 bases, and 11 bases separated the two germline ends. The germline gives CDR1 MGHRA, CDR2 YSYEKL. CDR3 sequence (DNA): TGCGCCAGCAGCCAAGGCTGGGGTGACGGCTACACCTTC. Translating gives CASSQGWGDGYTF.

This clonotype was detected many times. The chain has TRBV5-5 and TRBJ1-3, with D uncertain. Germline values: CDR1 SGHKS, CDR2 YYEKEE (reference sequence). V lost 0 bases and J lost 3, with 7 bases in between. The length of the CDR3 is 14 residues. CDR3 in amino acids: CASSLVAGGNTIYF. The CDR3 DNA follows: TGTGCCAGCAGCTTGGTGGCGGGTGGAAACACCATATATTTT.

This clonotype was detected ten times or more. The chain carries TRBV20-1 and TRBJ2-3, with D hard to call. There are 11 residues in the CDR3. The ends were cut back, 3 bases at V and 2 bases at J, with 3 bases in the middle. The germline V gene encodes CDR1 DFQATT and CDR2 SNEGSKA (reference sequence). CDR3 loop: CSARFTDTQYF. DNA for the CDR3: TGCAGTGCTAGGTTCACAGATACGCAGTATTTT.

In this sample, this clonotype turned up many times. The genes are TRBV2 and TRBJ2-3; D is perhaps TRBD2 (6 bases). Between the trimmed V and J ends, which lost 3 bases and 6 bases, there was a span of 13 bases. The CDR3 sequence is 14 residues long. Germline CDR1 and CDR2: SNHLY and FYNNEI. The CDR3 sequence is CASSDTLATDTQYF. CDR3 nucleotide sequence: TGTGCCAGCAGTGATACCCTAGCGACCGATACGCAGTATTTT. Full variable domain (missing parts from reference TRBV2 and TRBJ2-3): EPEVTQTPSHQVTQMGQEVILRCVPISNHLYFYWYRQILGQKVEFLVSFYNNEISEKSEIFDDQFSVERPDGSNFTLKIRSTKLEDSAMYFCASSDTLATDTQYFGPGTRLTVL.

This clonotype has at least ten counts. The V gene is TRBV7-9, the J gene TRBJ1-6, with 8 bases fitting TRBD1. With 7 bases clipped from V and 7 bases from J, the junction kept 9 bases outside the gene matches. Germline CDR1 and CDR2: SEHNR and FQNEAQ (reference sequence). This CDR3 contains 15 residues. CDR3 in amino acids: CASTHNRGSNSPLHF. The CDR3 DNA follows: TGTGCCAGCACCCATAACAGGGGGTCGAATTCACCCCTCCACTTT.

This clonotype showed up many times. The chain combines TRBV3-1 with TRBJ1-6; D remains unclear. The germline V gene encodes CDR1 LGHDT and CDR2 YNNKEL (reference sequence). The germline V and J ends were trimmed by 0 bases and 8 bases, with 17 bases remaining between them. This CDR3 comprises 17 residues. The CDR3 region has the DNA TGTGCCAGCAGCCAAGACGGCTGGGGTCAGGACTATTCACCCCTCCACTTT. Translation gives CASSQDGWGQDYSPLHF.

Many counts were recorded for this clonotype. A junction end diverges from the germline sequence, so it may reflect a read error. The chain couples TRBV12-3 or TRBV12-4 to TRBJ2-3; 8 positions match TRBD2. The CDR3 has 15 residues. This chain's CDR3 is CASRLAGSSTDTQYF. The CDR3 DNA reads TGTGCCAGCAGGTTAGCGGGGTCCTCCACAGATACGCAGTATTTT.